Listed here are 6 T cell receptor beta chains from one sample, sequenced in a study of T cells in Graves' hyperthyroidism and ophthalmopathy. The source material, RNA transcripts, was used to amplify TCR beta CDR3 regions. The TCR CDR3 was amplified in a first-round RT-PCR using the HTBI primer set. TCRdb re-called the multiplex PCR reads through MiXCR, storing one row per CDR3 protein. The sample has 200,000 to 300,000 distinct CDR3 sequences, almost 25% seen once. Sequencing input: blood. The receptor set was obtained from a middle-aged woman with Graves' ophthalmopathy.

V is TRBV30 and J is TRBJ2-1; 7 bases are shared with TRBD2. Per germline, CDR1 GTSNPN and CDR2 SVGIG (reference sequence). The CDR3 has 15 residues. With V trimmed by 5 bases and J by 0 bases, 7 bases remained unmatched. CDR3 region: CAWETASGSYNEQFF. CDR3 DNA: TGTGCCTGGGAGACTGCTAGCGGCTCCTACAATGAGCAGTTCTTC.

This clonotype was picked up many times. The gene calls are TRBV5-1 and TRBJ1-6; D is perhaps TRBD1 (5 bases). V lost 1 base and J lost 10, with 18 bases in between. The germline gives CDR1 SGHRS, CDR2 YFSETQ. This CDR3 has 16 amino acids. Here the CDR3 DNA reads TGCGCCAGCAGCTTGCAGGGCCCCGAAGTCCAGTCACCCCTCCACTTT. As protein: CASSLQGPEVQSPLHF.

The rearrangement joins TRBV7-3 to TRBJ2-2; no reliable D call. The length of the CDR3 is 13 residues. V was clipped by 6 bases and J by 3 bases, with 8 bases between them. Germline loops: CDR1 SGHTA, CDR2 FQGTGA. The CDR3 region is CASSTRDTGELFF. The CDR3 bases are TGTGCCAGCAGTACCCGTGACACCGGGGAGCTGTTTTTT.

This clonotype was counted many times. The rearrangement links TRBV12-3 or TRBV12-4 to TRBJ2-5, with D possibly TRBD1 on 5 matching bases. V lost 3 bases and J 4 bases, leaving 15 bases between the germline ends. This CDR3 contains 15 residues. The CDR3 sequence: CASSFTGPGRETQYF. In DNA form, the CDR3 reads TGTGCCAGCAGTTTTACAGGCCCTGGTAGAGAGACCCAGTACTTC.

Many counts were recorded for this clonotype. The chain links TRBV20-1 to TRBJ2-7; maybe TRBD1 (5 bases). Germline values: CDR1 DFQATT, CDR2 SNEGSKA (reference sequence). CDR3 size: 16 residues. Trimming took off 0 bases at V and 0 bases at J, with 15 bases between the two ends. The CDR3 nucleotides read TGCAGTGCTAGAGATGGGCCAGGGCTGAGCTCCTACGAGCAGTACTTC. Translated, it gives CSARDGPGLSSYEQYF.

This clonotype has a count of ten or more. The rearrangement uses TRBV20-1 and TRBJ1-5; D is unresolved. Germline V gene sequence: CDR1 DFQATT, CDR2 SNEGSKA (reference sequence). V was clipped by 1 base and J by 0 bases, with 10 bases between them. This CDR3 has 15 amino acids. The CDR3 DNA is TGCAGTGCTAGAGGCAAAGGTAATAGCAATCAGCCCCAGCATTTT. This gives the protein CSARGKGNSNQPQHF.